These 25 T cell receptor beta chains came from one sample sequenced in a study of cytomegalovirus exposure and HLA in healthy donors. PCR involved 60 Vbeta and 13 Jbeta primers. The repertoire was sequenced with immunoSEQ multiplex PCR; TCRdb's copy has only in-frame clones and lacks some. The sample consists of some 120,000 clones, about two thirds of them appearing once. Source material: PBMCs. These receptor sequences come from a man between 60 and 75 years old in good health and CMV-seropositive.

The chain joins TRBV11-3 to TRBJ2-2; D is possibly TRBD1 (5 bases). The ends were cut back, 5 bases at V and 5 bases at J, with 9 bases in the middle. The CDR3 spans 13 residues. Germline V gives CDR1 SGHNT, CDR2 YENEEA. This CDR3 reads CASSQRGTGELFF. CDR3 DNA sequence: TGTGCCAGCAGCCAAAGGGGAACCGGGGAGCTGTTTTTT.

DNA for the CDR3: TGTGCCAGCAGCTCTCCTTTGTTCGGACAGGCGGAGACCCAGTACTTC. It translates to CASSSPLFGQAETQYF. The chain employs TRBV7-8 and TRBJ2-5; 7 nucleotides agree with TRBD1. Germline CDR1 reads SGHVS; CDR2 reads FQNEAQ. V was pared by 4 bases and J by 5 bases, with 13 bases of the junction left unmatched. This CDR3 contains 16 residues.

The chain has TRBV6-6 and TRBJ1-6, with D possibly TRBD1 on 6 matching bases. Trimming left V 4 bases short and J 8 bases short, with 12 bases between. CDR3 length: 14 residues. The germline CDR1 and CDR2 sequences are MNHNY and SVGAGI (reference sequence). CDR3 protein: CASSLGGAHSPLHF. In DNA form, the CDR3 reads TGTGCCAGCAGTTTAGGGGGGGCCCATTCACCCCTCCACTTT.

The chain combines TRBV2 with TRBJ2-3; D remains unclear. CDR3 length equals 13 residues. The V gene's germline CDR1 is SNHLY and CDR2 FYNNEI. Trimming pared 6 bases from V and 9 bases from J, leaving 16 bases between. The DNA for the CDR3 is TGTGCCAGCAGCTTAGCCCCCCTAGAAACGCAGTATTTT. Encoded protein: CASSLAPLETQYF.

This chain links TRBV28 with TRBJ2-3; 8 bases agree with TRBD1. The CDR3 length is 14 residues. The V and J ends lost 4 bases and 3 bases, in that order; junction bases with no gene match: 3. CDR1 MDHEN and CDR2 SYDVKM come from the germline V gene. The CDR3 DNA reads TGTGCCAGCAGTTCACAGGGGGGTACAGATACGCAGTATTTT. It codes for CASSSQGGTDTQYF.

This chain uses TRBV11-2 with TRBJ2-1, with 11 bases aligning to TRBD2. The CDR3 spans 15 residues. The junction had 5 bases not matched to a gene; V was cut back by 5 bases and J by 5 bases. In germline, CDR1 is SGHAT, CDR2 FQNNGV. In DNA, the CDR3 is TGTGCCAGCAGCCCCATGACTAGCGGGGACAATGAGCAGTTCTTC. This codes for CASSPMTSGDNEQFF.

The chain joins TRBV7-9 to TRBJ1-2; tentative D call: TRBD1 (6 bases). The CDR3 contains 12 residues. The germline CDR1 and CDR2 sequences are SEHNR and FQNEAQ (reference sequence). V was shortened by 8 bases and J by 1 base, with 8 bases between the two germline ends. CDR3 amino acids: CASGQYNYGYTF. The DNA for the CDR3 is TGTGCCAGCGGACAGTATAACTATGGCTACACCTTC.

V and J are TRBV6-1 and TRBJ1-2; 7 positions agree with TRBD1. V shed 7 bases, J shed 8 bases, and the junction held 13 bases outside the gene matches. This CDR3 spans 14 amino acids. CDR1 MNHNS and CDR2 SASEGT come from the germline V gene. The CDR3 region is CASNLEGAAGGYTF. The CDR3 region has the DNA TGTGCCAGCAACCTAGAGGGGGCAGCCGGCGGCTACACCTTC.

About this clone: A read error may produce the germline difference seen at one junction end. The gene calls are TRBV7-2 and TRBJ1-5, with D possibly TRBD1 on 5 matching bases. The CDR3 covers 13 residues. In germline, CDR1 is SGHTA, CDR2 FQGNSA. CDR3 loop: CASSVGQGDVRSF. The CDR3 coding sequence is TGTGCCAGCAGCGTAGGGCAGGGCGACGTCCGTTCCTTT.

The chain joins TRBV5-1 to TRBJ2-5; tentative D call: TRBD1 (5 bases). Trimming pared 1 base from V and 3 bases from J, leaving 10 bases between. Germline lookup yields CDR1 SGHRS and CDR2 YFSETQ. The length of the CDR3 is 14 residues. CDR3 sequence: CASSLFAREETQYF. The CDR3 nucleotides read TGCGCCAGCAGCTTGTTCGCCAGGGAAGAGACCCAGTACTTC.

The chain combines TRBV5-6 with TRBJ2-7, with 8 bases identical to TRBD2. CDR3 length: 15 amino acids. V was clipped by 0 bases and J by 3 bases; unmatched bases: 5. Germline V gene data show CDR1 as SGHDT and CDR2 as YYEEEE. CDR3 nucleotide sequence: TGTGCCAGCAGCTTGGGCAGCGGGGGTCTCTACGAGCAGTACTTC. It codes for CASSLGSGGLYEQYF.

The chain couples TRBV2 to TRBJ2-7; TRBD1 aligns across 9 bases. This CDR3 has 15 residues. Germline V gene lookup returns CDR1 SNHLY and CDR2 FYNNEI. The ends lost 5 bases at V and 0 bases at J; junction bases unmatched: 5. In DNA form, the CDR3 reads TGTGCCAGCAGTCCGGGACAGGGAAGCTCCTACGAGCAGTACTTC. Residues: CASSPGQGSSYEQYF.

The V call is TRBV5-1, the J call TRBJ1-1, with D maybe TRBD1 (5 bases). This CDR3 region has 15 residues. With 4 bases removed from V and 2 bases from J, the gap between germline ends came to 15 bases. Germline V lookup: CDR1 SGHRS, CDR2 YFSETQ. The CDR3 is CASSPSVWGNTEAFF. In DNA, the CDR3 is TGCGCCAGCAGCCCCTCGGTGTGGGGCAACACTGAAGCTTTCTTT.

This chain uses TRBV7-3 with TRBJ2-5; maybe TRBD1 (5 bases). The V gene's germline CDR1 is SGHTA and CDR2 FQGTGA. The CDR3 covers 15 residues. The ends were cut back, 2 bases at V and 4 bases at J, with 14 bases in the middle. The CDR3 nucleotides are TGTGCCAGCAGCTTAGGGGCAGCCCCCGGAGAGACCCAGTACTTC. This sequence encodes CASSLGAAPGETQYF.

The genes are TRBV18 and TRBJ1-6; the D gene is possibly TRBD1 (5 bases). The CDR3 loop spans 16 amino acids. V was trimmed by 4 bases and J by 6 bases, leaving 16 bases between them. Per germline, CDR1 KGHSH and CDR2 LQKENI. The CDR3 nucleotides read TGTGCCAGCTCACTTTCCGTGACAGCAGCTAATTCACCCCTCCACTTT. Its protein is CASSLSVTAANSPLHF.

The chain combines TRBV5-1 with TRBJ2-7; 7 nucleotides agree with TRBD2. Germline CDR1 and CDR2: SGHRS and YFSETQ. There are 14 residues in the CDR3. J was trimmed by 7 bases and V by 0 bases; bases with no gene match: 7. This chain's CDR3 is CASSLAGGEGEQYF. The CDR3 DNA sequence: TGCGCCAGCAGCTTGGCCGGCGGGGAGGGAGAGCAGTACTTC.

The chain carries TRBV2 and TRBJ1-6; 8 nucleotides match TRBD1. This CDR3 is built from 14 residues. Germline CDR1 is SNHLY and CDR2 is FYNNEI. With V trimmed by 7 bases and J by 5 bases, 4 bases remained unmatched. For the CDR3, the DNA is TGTGCCAGCACCACGACAGGGGATAATTCACCCCTCCACTTT. This translates into CASTTTGDNSPLHF.

This chain links TRBV5-6 with TRBJ2-1; D perhaps matches TRBD1 (6 bases). The CDR3 covers 16 residues. Germline V lookup: CDR1 SGHDT, CDR2 YYEEEE. With 0 bases removed from V and 7 bases from J, the gap between germline ends came to 17 bases. This CDR3 reads CASSLELGQLNNEQFF. CDR3 nucleotide sequence: TGTGCCAGCAGCTTGGAACTCGGACAGTTGAATAATGAGCAGTTCTTC.

This chain joins TRBV5-1 and TRBJ2-3; TRBD2 matches 8 bases. The junction had 6 bases not matched to a gene; V was cut back by 4 bases and J by 2 bases. Germline V CDR1 and CDR2: SGHRS, YFSETQ. The CDR3 consists of 15 residues. The CDR3 reads CASSTAGGVTDTQYF. The CDR3 nucleotides are TGCGCCAGCAGCACGGCGGGGGGTGTCACAGATACGCAGTATTTT.

This clone was seen only a few times. V usage is TRBV30 and J usage is TRBJ2-3; the D gene is possibly TRBD2 (6 bases). The CDR3 contains 14 residues. V lost 5 bases, J lost 1 base, and 13 bases lay in between. In germline, CDR1 is GTSNPN, CDR2 SVGIG (reference sequence). The CDR3 loop reads CAWGRRGGTDTQYF. The CDR3 DNA sequence: TGTGCCTGGGGTAGGAGGGGTGGCACAGATACGCAGTATTTT.

The chain combines TRBV6-1 with TRBJ1-1; D may be TRBD1 (6 bases). V lost 5 bases and J 2 bases, leaving 15 bases between the germline ends. CDR1 is MNHNS and CDR2 is SASEGT in the germline V gene. CDR3 size: 15 residues. The CDR3 bases are TGTGCCAGCAGTCCCAAAGGGACAAGTAACACTGAAGCTTTCTTT. This gives the protein CASSPKGTSNTEAFF.

This clone was seen once. The chain combines TRBV5-6 with TRBJ2-5; 8 nucleotides align to TRBD1. Germline V gene sequence: CDR1 SGHDT, CDR2 YYEEEE. The V and J ends lost 3 bases and 5 bases, in that order; junction bases with no gene match: 6. CDR3 length: 14 residues. The CDR3 sequence is CASSSTGVEETQYF. In nucleotides, the CDR3 is TGTGCCAGCAGCTCGACAGGGGTCGAGGAGACCCAGTACTTC.

The V and J genes are TRBV30 and TRBJ1-6; the match to TRBD1 covers 10 bases. The CDR3 loop spans 14 amino acids. V trimming: 5 bases; J trimming: 9 bases; junction bases outside the gene matches: 7. Germline CDR1 and CDR2: GTSNPN and SVGIG (reference sequence). CDR3 amino acids: CAWGKGTGVSPLHF. In DNA, the CDR3 is TGTGCCTGGGGGAAGGGGACAGGGGTTTCACCCCTCCACTTT.

V and J are TRBV4-2 and TRBJ2-5, with TRBD2 matching over 13 bases. Germline lookup yields CDR1 LGHNA and CDR2 YNFKEQ. J was trimmed by 2 bases and V by 4 bases; bases with no gene match: 4. The CDR3 totals 16 residues. The CDR3 coding sequence is TGTGCCAGCAGCCCCCGGACTAGCGGGGGACAAGAGACCCAGTACTTC. It encodes CASSPRTSGGQETQYF.

J is TRBJ1-2 and V is TRBV28; 10 bases map to TRBD1. The ends lost 1 base at V and 3 bases at J; junction bases unmatched: 5. CDR3 length: 16 amino acids. The germline gives CDR1 MDHEN, CDR2 SYDVKM. The CDR3 bases are TGTGCCAGCAGTTTATTTGGGACAGGGGTAGACTATGGCTACACCTTC. Its protein product is CASSLFGTGVDYGYTF.